This T cell receptor (beta chain) was documented in a study of T cells after somatic rescue of genetic block. CDR1 and CDR2 (germline): MDHEN, SYDVKM. CDR3 size: 12 residues. The V segment lost 6 bases and the J segment 8 bases; nucleotides outside the gene matches: 6. Here immunoSEQ multiplex PCR was the method, and the copy in TCRdb shows in-frame clones only, minus some. The sample yields 70,000 to 95,000 clones, about 87% seen once. The genes are TRBV28 and TRBJ1-2; 7 nucleotides line up with TRBD1. This receptor was identified in a woman aged 18-29 years. The sample consisted of peripheral blood mononuclear cells (PBMCs). The CDR3: CASSPTGSGYTF. The CDR3 nucleotides are TGTGCCAGCAGCCCGACAGGGTCGGGCTACACCTTC.